Included here is one T cell receptor (beta chain) sequence, with context. The entry originates in a study of identical twins. TCRdb called the 5' RACE reads again in MiXCR, with one record for every CDR3 protein. The sample has around 500,000 distinct CDR3 sequences; approximately 15% are singletons. These data were also filed under a second study, of yellow fever vaccine responses in identical twins.

Sequencing was carried out using CD4+ T cells sorted from blood. This receptor was identified in a woman aged 18-29 years in good health.

The CDR3 DNA reads TGCAGTGCTAGTAACGCCGGGACTAGGGAGACCGGGGAGCTGTTTTTT. This translates into CSASNAGTRETGELFF. This chain connects TRBV20-1 to TRBJ2-2, with 8 bases aligning to TRBD2. V shed 3 bases and J 5 bases; nucleotides not matched to a gene: 11. The CDR3 has 16 residues. Germline V gives CDR1 DFQATT, CDR2 SNEGSKA (reference sequence).